Listed here are 21 T cell receptor beta chains from one sample, sequenced in a study of OX40 agonist ivuxolimab in advanced cancers. TCRdb keeps only in-frame clones here, not all; method: immunoSEQ multiplex PCR. The sample contains over 55,000 clones, more than 65% of which appear only once. The sequenced sample was CD4+ or CD8+ T cells sorted from blood, obtained in a trial of the OX40 agonist ivuxolimab. These receptors were collected from an adult with an advanced solid tumor such as melanoma, head and neck, liver or kidney cancer.

V usage is TRBV9 and J usage is TRBJ2-7, with 14 bases matching TRBD2. CDR3 size: 16 residues. With V trimmed by 3 bases and J by 2 bases, 4 bases remained unmatched. Germline CDR1 and CDR2: SGDLS and YYNGEE. The CDR3, as DNA: TGTGCCAGCAGCGAGGGGGGACTAGCGGGAGCCTACGAGCAGTACTTC. It specifies CASSEGGLAGAYEQYF.

V gene TRBV29-1 combines with J gene TRBJ1-1, with D unclear. Germline V CDR1 and CDR2: SQVTM, ANQGSEA. The germline V and J ends were trimmed by 8 bases and 5 bases, with 15 bases remaining between them. This CDR3 has 12 amino acids. The CDR3 reads CSFDKGGTEAFF. The CDR3 DNA follows: TGCAGCTTCGATAAGGGCGGAACTGAAGCTTTCTTT.

The chain recombines TRBV10-3 with TRBJ2-7; D remains ambiguous. The CDR3 is 14 amino acids. The germline gives CDR1 ENHRY, CDR2 SYGVKD. Trimming stripped 4 bases from V and 6 bases from J, with 16 bases between. The CDR3 DNA is TGTGCCATCAGTGGGCCGCTGACGAGAGGCGAGCAGTACTTC. Its protein is CAISGPLTRGEQYF.

The chain employs TRBV7-3 and TRBJ2-3; maybe TRBD2 (5 bases). CDR1 SGHTA and CDR2 FQGTGA come from the germline V gene. CDR3 size: 13 residues. Trimming took 2 bases from V and 4 from J, leaving 7 bases between them. CDR3 in DNA: TGTGCCAGCAGCTTATGGGGAGCAGATACGCAGTATTTT. Amino acid sequence: CASSLWGADTQYF.

This sequence joins TRBV2 and TRBJ1-1; TRBD1 matches at 7 bases. CDR3 size: 13 residues. J was trimmed by 9 bases and V by 0 bases; bases with no gene match: 4. In germline, CDR1 is SNHLY, CDR2 FYNNEI. The CDR3 spells CASSEARQGQAFF. In DNA form, the CDR3 reads TGTGCCAGCAGTGAAGCGCGACAGGGACAAGCTTTCTTT.

The chain carries TRBV6-1 and TRBJ2-5; tentative D call: TRBD2 (5 bases). The CDR3 is 14 residues long. The germline CDR1 and CDR2 sequences are MNHNS and SASEGT. Trimming removed 6 bases from V and 7 bases from J, with 18 bases in between. The CDR3 spells CASSQGPDRGTQYF. In DNA, the CDR3 is TGTGCCAGCAGCCAAGGTCCCGATCGGGGGACCCAGTACTTC.

The J gene is TRBJ2-7, the V gene TRBV11-3, with TRBD1 identical over 9 bases. Trimming at V came to 4 bases and at J to 1 base, leaving 5 bases not matched to a gene. The length of the CDR3 is 15 residues. Per germline, CDR1 SGHNT and CDR2 YENEEA. This CDR3 is CASSSRTGASYEQYF. The CDR3 DNA follows: TGTGCCAGCAGCTCCCGGACAGGGGCATCCTACGAGCAGTACTTC. Filled out from reference TRBV11-3 and TRBJ2-7, the complete variable domain reads EAGVVQSPRYKIIEKKQPVAFWCNPISGHNTLYWYLQNLGQGPELLIRYENEEAVDDSQLPKDRFSAERLKGVDSTLKIQPAELGDSAVYLCASSSRTGASYEQYFGPGTRLTVT.

V is TRBV7-3 and J is TRBJ2-1; 9 nucleotides agree with TRBD2. Germline V gene data show CDR1 as SGHTA and CDR2 as FQGTGA. The CDR3 extends over 15 amino acids. V lost 1 base to trimming and J lost 7 bases; unmatched junction nucleotides: 5. The CDR3 reads CASSLSGRARNEQFF. The CDR3 DNA is TGTGCCAGCAGCTTAAGCGGGAGGGCTAGGAATGAGCAGTTCTTC. Drawing the rest from reference TRBV7-3 and TRBJ2-1, the complete variable domain is GAGVSQTPSNKVTEKGKYVELRCDPISGHTALYWYRQSLGQGPEFLIYFQGTGAADDSGLPNDRFFAVRPEGSVSTLKIQRTERGDSAVYLCASSLSGRARNEQFFGPGTRLTVL.

The chain links TRBV10-3 to TRBJ1-5, with a possible D match to TRBD1 (5 bases). Per germline, CDR1 ENHRY and CDR2 SYGVKD. There are 15 residues in the CDR3. Deletions cut 6 bases from V and 3 bases from J, with 15 bases between. The CDR3 DNA follows: TGTGCCATCAGCGCGGGGCCCCTTTTCAATCAGCCCCAGCATTTT. Protein: CAISAGPLFNQPQHF.

The rearrangement joins TRBV18 to TRBJ2-3; a weak D match, TRBD1 (5 bases). This CDR3 is built from 13 residues. Trimming cost V 6 bases and J 0 bases, with 7 bases left between them. Per germline, CDR1 KGHSH and CDR2 LQKENI. CDR3 DNA sequence: TGTGCCAGCTCGTCAGGGAGCACAGATACGCAGTATTTT. It translates to CASSSGSTDTQYF.

This clone was seen more than once but under ten times. The CDR3 region is CASSLSGSPDETQYF. CDR3 DNA: TGTGCCAGCAGTCTTTCCGGGAGTCCGGACGAGACCCAGTACTTC. V and J are TRBV28 and TRBJ2-5; TRBD2 might be the D (6 bases). The CDR3 is made up of 15 amino acids. With 5 bases removed from V and 5 bases from J, the gap between germline ends came to 18 bases. The germline CDR1 and CDR2 sequences are MDHEN and SYDVKM.

This rearrangement joins TRBV9 to TRBJ2-7, with D perhaps TRBD2 (5 bases). Germline assignment: CDR1 SGDLS and CDR2 YYNGEE. V dropped 1 base and J dropped 3 bases, with 11 bases sitting between them. CDR3 size: 14 residues. The CDR3 sequence is CASSVSPGVYEQYF. The CDR3 nucleotides are TGTGCCAGCAGCGTAAGTCCCGGGGTCTACGAGCAGTACTTC.

CDR3 in amino acids: CASSMGQGSYEQYF. In DNA, the CDR3 is TGTGCCAGCAGCATGGGACAGGGCTCCTACGAGCAGTACTTC. V is TRBV7-2 and J is TRBJ2-7, with 9 bases aligning to TRBD1. The ends lost 5 bases at V and 0 bases at J; junction bases unmatched: 2. Germline V gene sequence: CDR1 SGHTA, CDR2 FQGNSA. The CDR3 is 14 amino acids.

The chain recombines TRBV2 with TRBJ1-1; D is perhaps TRBD1 (6 bases). The germline V gene has CDR1 SNHLY and CDR2 FYNNEI. V was cut by 8 bases and J by 0 bases, with 22 bases left in between. The CDR3 totals 17 residues. The CDR3 DNA reads as TGTGCCAGCCGAATTTTACAGGGAAGGGTTATGAACACTGAAGCTTTCTTT. It codes for CASRILQGRVMNTEAFF.

The chain uses TRBV15 and TRBJ2-2; 10 nucleotides agree with TRBD2. The CDR3 sequence is 17 residues long. Trimming at V came to 2 bases and at J to 4 bases, leaving 7 bases not matched to a gene. Germline-derived CDR1 and CDR2 are LNHNV and YYDKDF (reference sequence). The CDR3 region is CATSRPPQRGGTGELFF. The CDR3 nucleotides read TGTGCCACCAGCAGACCGCCCCAGCGGGGGGGCACCGGGGAGCTGTTTTTT.

This clone has just one count. The gene calls are TRBV9 and TRBJ2-1; 7 bases are a match to TRBD2. V lost 0 bases to trimming and J lost 6 bases; unmatched junction nucleotides: 6. The CDR3 is 15 amino acids. CDR1 is SGDLS, CDR2 YYNGEE, per germline. CDR3 nucleotide sequence: TGTGCCAGCAGCGTAGCCCCGACTAGCCCCAATGAGCAGTTCTTC. This sequence encodes CASSVAPTSPNEQFF. The full variable domain, rest sourced from reference TRBV9 and TRBJ2-1, is DSGVTQTPKHLITATGQRVTLRCSPRSGDLSVYWYQQSLDQGLQFLIQYYNGEERAKGNILERFSAQQFPDLHSELNLSSLELGDSALYFCASSVAPTSPNEQFFGPGTRLTVL.

The chain couples TRBV19 to TRBJ1-2; tentatively, D is TRBD1 (6 bases). This CDR3 has 13 amino acids. CDR1 LNHDA and CDR2 SQIVND come from the germline V gene (reference sequence). V dropped 7 bases and J dropped 2 bases, with 11 bases sitting between them. The CDR3 bases are TGTGCCAGTACACAGGGATTAAACTATGGCTACACCTTC. Its protein is CASTQGLNYGYTF.

This clone was detected a few times. The gene calls are TRBV6-5 and TRBJ1-4, with 7 bases aligning to TRBD1. CDR1 is MNHEY, CDR2 SVGAGI, per germline. CDR3 length: 14 residues. V gave up 3 bases and J gave up 8 bases; unmatched junction bases: 6. The CDR3 is CASSYTGVWEKLFF. CDR3 sequence (DNA): TGTGCCAGCAGTTATACAGGGGTTTGGGAAAAACTGTTTTTT.

This clone was seen a single time. The CDR3 nucleotides are TGCGCCAGCAGCCCCTCAGGGGCATCAAATGAAAAACTGTTTTTT. Its translation: CASSPSGASNEKLFF. The chain recombines TRBV4-3 with TRBJ1-4, with D perhaps matching TRBD1 (6 bases). In germline, CDR1 is LGHNA, CDR2 YSLEER. This CDR3 comprises 15 residues. The germline V and J ends were trimmed by 4 bases and 5 bases, with 14 bases remaining between them.

The chain links TRBV11-2 to TRBJ1-2, with D possibly TRBD1 on 5 matching bases. The CDR3 is made up of 15 amino acids. The V end lost 6 bases, the J end lost 4 bases, and 18 bases lay between the germline ends. Germline V gene sequence: CDR1 SGHAT, CDR2 FQNNGV. The CDR3 nucleotides are TGTGCCAGCAGAGAGCCGGGCAGGGAGGGCTATGGCTACACCTTC. Its translation: CASREPGREGYGYTF. Based on the CDR3 plus reference TRBV11-2 and TRBJ1-2, the full variable domain is EAGVAQSPRYKIIEKRQSVAFWCNPISGHATLYWYQQILGQGPKLLIQFQNNGVVDDSQLPKDRFSAERLKGVDSTLKIQPAKLEDSAVYLCASREPGREGYGYTFGSGTRLTVV.

The genes are TRBV6-1 and TRBJ1-2; no clear D gene. CDR1 is MNHNS and CDR2 is SASEGT in the germline V gene. This CDR3 contains 13 residues. Trimming stripped 2 bases from V and 3 bases from J, with 7 bases between. The CDR3 bases are TGTGCCAGCAGTGAAACCGGGGACTATGGCTACACCTTC. Translated, it gives CASSETGDYGYTF.